This entry features one T cell receptor (beta chain) sequence. The data were obtained in a study of beta chain features in type 1 diabetes. The germline gives CDR1 SGHTA, CDR2 FQGNSA. Trimming removed 2 bases from V and 5 bases from J, with 17 bases in between. The CDR3 sequence is 16 residues long. Of the isolated RNA, all was reverse transcribed, and so the sequenced material was expressed TCRB transcripts. Generated by immunoSEQ multiplex PCR, the TCRdb table keeps only in-frame clones and is missing some. This sample carries around 310,000 clones, 11% of them seen once, and the ten largest clones take 0.015%.

Input material: naive CD4+ T cells from blood. V and J are TRBV7-2 and TRBJ2-3, with a weak D call TRBD1 (5 bases). The TCR was taken from a young woman in good health. Here the CDR3 DNA reads TGTGCCAGCAGCTTACAAGGGGCCTACAATGGAGATACGCAGTATTTT. This gives the protein CASSLQGAYNGDTQYF.